A single sample gave rise to the 6 T cell receptor beta chains below, sequenced in a study of cytomegalovirus exposure and HLA in healthy donors. The method was immunoSEQ multiplex PCR; TCRdb's version includes in-frame clones alone and lacks a portion of them. The table includes 150,000 to 200,000 clones, about four fifths detected once. The specimen was PBMCs. The receptors were gathered from a man younger than 35 in good health and CMV-seropositive.

This rearrangement joins TRBV7-9 to TRBJ2-1; 9 bases are a match to TRBD1. The junction had 12 bases not matched to a gene; V was cut back by 2 bases and J by 1 base. The CDR3 loop spans 19 amino acids. The germline gives CDR1 SEHNR, CDR2 FQNEAQ (reference sequence). The CDR3 protein is CASSLFLTGGQNSYNEQFF. DNA of the CDR3: TGTGCCAGCAGCTTATTTCTCACAGGGGGCCAGAATTCCTACAATGAGCAGTTCTTC.

This clone was seen a single time. This chain connects TRBV5-1 to TRBJ1-1, with D unclear. This CDR3 is 16 amino acids long. V dropped 0 bases and J dropped 0 bases, with 12 bases sitting between them. Germline V lookup: CDR1 SGHRS, CDR2 YFSETQ. In nucleotides, the CDR3 is TGCGCCAGCAGCTTGGGAGGCCTAACTATGAACACTGAAGCTTTCTTT. This encodes CASSLGGLTMNTEAFF.

This clone is a singleton in its sample. The junction shows a germline mismatch at one end, possibly a read error. The chain links TRBV27 to TRBJ2-1; TRBD2 matches 11 bases. CDR1 and CDR2 (germline): MNHEY, SMNVEV (reference sequence). CDR3 length: 18 residues. CDR3 DNA: TGTGCCAGCAGTTTATCAGCCGGGACTAGCGGCCGTTACAATGGGCAGTTCTTC. Residues: CASSLSAGTSGRYNGQFF.

The chain combines TRBV6-1 with TRBJ1-1; possibly TRBD1 for D (6 bases). V was cut by 3 bases and J by 9 bases, with 17 bases left in between. From germline, CDR1 is MNHNS and CDR2 SASEGT. This CDR3 comprises 14 residues. Here the CDR3 reads CASSDGTWTNKAFF. DNA of the CDR3: TGTGCCAGCAGTGATGGGACATGGACAAATAAAGCTTTCTTT.

The chain couples TRBV27 to TRBJ2-1; 7 bases are shared with TRBD2. Germline loops: CDR1 MNHEY, CDR2 SMNVEV (reference sequence). Trimming at V came to 11 bases and at J to 4 bases, leaving 14 bases not matched to a gene. The CDR3 has 15 amino acids. The CDR3 nucleotides are TGTGCCGCACTAAGCCCCAGCGGGGCTTACAATGAGCAGTTCTTC. Amino acids: CAALSPSGAYNEQFF.

This chain links TRBV5-6 with TRBJ2-2; 14 bases map to TRBD2. Germline V gene sequence: CDR1 SGHDT, CDR2 YYEEEE. This CDR3 contains 17 residues. V was pared by 5 bases and J by 5 bases, with 8 bases of the junction left unmatched. The CDR3, as DNA: TGTGCCAGCAGTTGGGGGACTAGCGGGAGCTTGACCGGGGAGCTGTTTTTT. Protein: CASSWGTSGSLTGELFF.